The 27 T cell receptor beta chains reported below all come from one sample, sequenced in a study of CD8+ T cells in alopecia areata. Documented treatment: oral pan-JAK inhibitor, 5-10 mg twice daily. RNA extraction and reverse transcription yielded cDNA as sequencing template. Profiled with immunoSEQ multiplex PCR; TCRdb holds only in-frame clones, not every one. The data hold around 200,000 clones, with approximately 53% observed a single time. The sample was CD8+ T cells sorted from blood, taken at week 24, from a patient treated with tofacitinib. Every receptor here comes from a human donor with alopecia areata.

This rearrangement joins TRBV9 to TRBJ2-1; 9 bases map to TRBD1. In germline, CDR1 is SGDLS, CDR2 YYNGEE. V dropped 3 bases and J dropped 7; count of bases not matched to a gene: 8. The CDR3 loop spans 15 amino acids. The CDR3 reads CASSGRTGDGNEQFF. In nucleotides, the CDR3 is TGTGCCAGCAGCGGGCGGACAGGGGATGGGAATGAGCAGTTCTTC.

This chain links TRBV29-1 with TRBJ2-7, with TRBD1 as a possible D gene (6 bases). Trimming left V 7 bases short and J 5 bases short, with 21 bases between. The CDR3 totals 14 residues. Germline V CDR1 and CDR2: SQVTM, ANQGSEA. CDR3: CSALHTTRGDEQYF. The CDR3 bases are TGCAGCGCCTTGCATACAACCAGGGGCGACGAGCAGTACTTC.

This clone was seen more than once but under ten times. The V gene is TRBV14, the J gene TRBJ2-7; D perhaps matches TRBD1 (6 bases). The CDR3 runs to 14 residues. The V gene's germline CDR1 is SGHDN and CDR2 FVKESK. V was shortened by 3 bases and J by 3 bases, with 12 bases between the two germline ends. CDR3 DNA: TGTGCCAGCAGCCACGAAGCAGGGGTCTACGAGCAGTACTTC. It codes for CASSHEAGVYEQYF.

Only a few counts were recorded for this clone. The chain employs TRBV6-1 and TRBJ2-5; the D is unclear. CDR1 is MNHNS and CDR2 is SASEGT in the germline V gene. The germline V and J ends were trimmed by 7 bases and 1 base, with 13 bases remaining between them. The CDR3 is 14 residues long. In nucleotides, the CDR3 is TGTGCCAGCACCCGACGAGGATCCCAAGAGACCCAGTACTTC. It encodes CASTRRGSQETQYF.

In this sample, this clone turned up a few times. The gene calls are TRBV5-6 and TRBJ1-5, with D possibly matching TRBD1 (5 bases). The germline V gene encodes CDR1 SGHDT and CDR2 YYEEEE. V lost 2 bases and J 3 bases, leaving 9 bases between the germline ends. The length of the CDR3 is 14 residues. The CDR3 loop reads CASSFRGYNQPQHF. The CDR3 coding sequence is TGTGCCAGCAGCTTTCGGGGCTACAATCAGCCCCAGCATTTT.

This clone was counted a single time. The chain carries TRBV19 and TRBJ1-5, with D maybe TRBD1 (5 bases). Trimming removed 6 bases from V and 6 bases from J, with 12 bases in between. Germline loops: CDR1 LNHDA, CDR2 SQIVND (reference sequence). This CDR3 region has 13 residues. The CDR3 bases are TGTGCCAGTAGGGGGAGGGGCGTTCAGCCCCAGCATTTT. Its protein product is CASRGRGVQPQHF.

The gene calls are TRBV5-1 and TRBJ2-3; D is unresolved. The V gene lost 2 bases and the J gene lost 0 bases, with 10 bases spanning the gap. CDR3 length equals 15 residues. The germline CDR1 and CDR2 sequences are SGHRS and YFSETQ. In DNA, the CDR3 is TGCGCCAGCAGCTTCGAACAGCCTAGCACAGATACGCAGTATTTT. Its translation is CASSFEQPSTDTQYF.

The chain carries TRBV10-3 and TRBJ1-4, with TRBD1 matching over 10 bases. The CDR3 consists of 15 residues. Germline V gives CDR1 ENHRY, CDR2 SYGVKD. V was pared by 4 bases and J by 7 bases, with 6 bases of the junction left unmatched. The CDR3 DNA follows: TGTGCCATCAGTGGCGGGACAGGGGCTGGTGAAAAACTGTTTTTT. Residues: CAISGGTGAGEKLFF.

The V call is TRBV6-1, the J call TRBJ2-7, with D tentatively TRBD1 (5 bases). The length of the CDR3 is 13 residues. Germline V CDR1 and CDR2: MNHNS, SASEGT. V dropped 1 base and J dropped 1 base, with 5 bases sitting between them. Here the CDR3 reads CASSEGTSYEQYF. CDR3 DNA: TGTGCCAGCAGTGAAGGGACATCCTACGAGCAGTACTTC.

A few counts support this clone. This chain uses TRBV7-2 with TRBJ1-2; the D gene is possibly TRBD1 (5 bases). Germline V gene sequence: CDR1 SGHTA, CDR2 FQGNSA. Trimming took off 4 bases at V and 6 bases at J, with 21 bases between the two ends. The CDR3 is 16 residues long. CDR3 protein: CASSSRAGYELDGYTF. DNA for the CDR3: TGTGCCAGCAGCTCCCGAGCAGGGTACGAACTGGATGGCTACACCTTC.

This clone was seen only once. This chain links TRBV7-8 with TRBJ2-7; 8 nucleotides align to TRBD2. The CDR3 length is 15 residues. V shed 3 bases and J 0 bases; nucleotides not matched to a gene: 4. Looked up from germline, CDR1 is SGHVS and CDR2 is FQNEAQ. CDR3 DNA sequence: TGTGCCAGCAGCTTCGGGAGGGGAAGCTCCTACGAGCAGTACTTC. Protein product: CASSFGRGSSYEQYF.

This clone was observed once. The chain couples TRBV14 to TRBJ1-1; no firm D call. The CDR3 has 14 residues. Germline V gives CDR1 SGHDN, CDR2 FVKESK. Trimming stripped 0 bases from V and 7 bases from J, with 12 bases between. The chain's CDR3 is CASSQEWTGGEAFF. The CDR3 DNA follows: TGTGCCAGCAGCCAAGAATGGACCGGAGGTGAAGCTTTCTTT.

The table lists this clone with a few counts. V is TRBV23-1 and J is TRBJ2-7; maybe TRBD1 (5 bases). TRBV23-1 is assigned to the ORF class and has an uncertain function. The CDR3 length is 16 residues. Trimming stripped 4 bases from V and 2 bases from J, with 18 bases between. The CDR3 is CASSPSFRVWPYEQYF. The CDR3 DNA sequence: TGCGCCAGCAGTCCCTCATTCAGGGTCTGGCCCTACGAGCAGTACTTC.

The chain employs TRBV25-1 and TRBJ2-3; D ambiguous. V lost 7 bases, J lost 0 bases, and 5 bases lay in between. This CDR3 spans 12 amino acids. Germline CDR1 MGHDK, CDR2 SYGVNS. The CDR3 nucleotides read TGTGCCAGCATGGACAGCACAGATACGCAGTATTTT. Its protein is CASMDSTDTQYF.

This chain joins TRBV9 and TRBJ2-7; 11 bases agree with TRBD1. The CDR3 consists of 13 residues. The J segment lost 7 bases and the V segment lost 4 bases, leaving 4 bases of the junction unmatched. Germline assignment: CDR1 SGDLS and CDR2 YYNGEE. The CDR3, as DNA: TGTGCCAGCAGCTTCGGGACAGGGGGTGAGCAGTACTTC. It translates to CASSFGTGGEQYF.

The gene calls are TRBV7-9 and TRBJ1-4, with 8 bases identical to TRBD1. The CDR3 is 15 amino acids. In germline, CDR1 is SEHNR, CDR2 FQNEAQ (reference sequence). J was trimmed by 7 bases and V by 2 bases; bases with no gene match: 6. The CDR3 DNA reads as TGTGCCAGCAGCTTACCGGACAGGGAGAGTGAAAAACTGTTTTTT. This sequence encodes CASSLPDRESEKLFF.

This clone was counted only a few times. The V call is TRBV10-2, the J call TRBJ2-6; 7 bases match TRBD1. J gave up 0 bases and V 2 bases, and 13 bases lay outside the gene matches. The germline CDR1 and CDR2 sequences are WSHSY and SAAADI. This CDR3 has 20 amino acids. CDR3 amino acids: CASSEEPWDSITSGANVLTF. In DNA form, the CDR3 reads TGCGCCAGCAGTGAGGAGCCCTGGGACAGTATTACCTCTGGGGCCAACGTCCTGACTTTC.

As DNA, the CDR3 is TGCGCCAGCAGCTTGGAGGCTAGTGGTTACAATGAGCAGTTCTTC. This sequence encodes CASSLEASGYNEQFF. This sequence joins TRBV5-1 and TRBJ2-1; no reliable D call. This CDR3 has 15 residues. V was pared by 0 bases and J by 4 bases, with 11 bases between. CDR1 and CDR2 from the germline V gene are SGHRS and YFSETQ.

The chain employs TRBV10-3 and TRBJ2-3; D is uncertain. Germline CDR1 reads ENHRY; CDR2 reads SYGVKD. Trimming left V 2 bases short and J 6 bases short, with 9 bases between. This CDR3 is 13 amino acids long. CDR3 sequence reads: CAISETSSDTQYF. CDR3 nucleotide sequence: TGTGCCATCAGTGAGACCTCCTCGGATACGCAGTATTTT.

In this sample, this clone turned up a few times. The rearrangement links TRBV7-6 to TRBJ2-5; D perhaps matches TRBD1 (6 bases). The CDR3 totals 14 residues. Between the trimmed V and J ends, which lost 5 bases and 3 bases, there was a span of 13 bases. Per germline, CDR1 SGHVS and CDR2 FNYEAQ. The CDR3 sequence: CASSAAGQKETQYF. The DNA for the CDR3 is TGTGCCAGCAGCGCCGCCGGACAGAAAGAGACCCAGTACTTC.

This chain uses TRBV6-5 with TRBJ2-5, with a tentative D call TRBD1 (5 bases). Germline values: CDR1 MNHEY, CDR2 SVGAGI. V gave up 2 bases and J gave up 2 bases, with 12 bases separating them. The CDR3 sequence is 15 residues long. The CDR3 sequence is CASSYDRQIQETQYF. DNA of the CDR3: TGTGCCAGCAGTTACGATCGACAGATTCAAGAGACCCAGTACTTC.

The V and J genes are TRBV6-1 and TRBJ2-7, with 7 positions matching TRBD1. The trim removed 3 bases at V and 3 bases at J, leaving 5 bases unmatched. Germline loops: CDR1 MNHNS, CDR2 SASEGT. This CDR3 region has 14 residues. The CDR3 is CASSEGQWNYEQYF. CDR3 nucleotides: TGTGCCAGCAGTGAGGGACAGTGGAACTACGAGCAGTACTTC.

This chain uses TRBV25-1 with TRBJ1-1; 10 bases fit TRBD1. The CDR3 spans 15 residues. Looked up from germline, CDR1 is MGHDK and CDR2 is SYGVNS. Losses at the gene ends were 6 bases for V and 1 base for J; bases not matched to a gene: 5. CDR3 in amino acids: CASSRDRGRNTEAFF. The DNA for the CDR3 is TGTGCCAGCAGCCGGGACAGGGGCCGGAACACTGAAGCTTTCTTT.

V is TRBV7-9 and J is TRBJ1-2, with 7 bases that match TRBD1. This CDR3 is built from 15 residues. With V trimmed by 4 bases and J by 0 bases, 5 bases remained unmatched. Germline values: CDR1 SEHNR, CDR2 FQNEAQ (reference sequence). For the CDR3, the DNA is TGTGCCAGCAGCTCCGGACAGGCAGCTAACTATGGCTACACCTTC. This sequence encodes CASSSGQAANYGYTF.

The chain uses TRBV9 and TRBJ2-2; D remains ambiguous. The V end was cut by 6 bases, the J end by 7 bases, with 13 bases between. Germline CDR1 SGDLS, CDR2 YYNGEE. The CDR3 runs 13 residues. CDR3 DNA sequence: TGTGCCAGCACGACGGGCGCGATCGGGGAGCTGTTTTTT. Its protein product is CASTTGAIGELFF.

The V gene is TRBV5-6, the J gene TRBJ1-4; 7 bases match TRBD1. After removal of 4 bases from V and 7 bases from J, the junction contained 10 bases not matched to a gene. CDR1 is SGHDT and CDR2 is YYEEEE in the germline V gene. The CDR3 is 15 amino acids. This chain's CDR3 is CASSIVQGTVEKLFF. CDR3 nucleotide sequence: TGTGCCAGCAGCATTGTACAGGGGACCGTTGAAAAACTGTTTTTT.

The chain recombines TRBV7-9 with TRBJ2-6; possible D gene TRBD1, 5 bases. This CDR3 has 15 residues. Trimming removed 5 bases from V and 1 base from J, with 9 bases in between. In germline, CDR1 is SEHNR, CDR2 FQNEAQ (reference sequence). CDR3 DNA: TGTGCCAGCAGCCCTGCAGGGTCTGGGGCCAACGTCCTGACTTTC. Amino acids: CASSPAGSGANVLTF.